The next 7 T cell receptor beta chains were all read from a single sample in a study of post-analysis software for immune sequencing data. Notes on the study in general: A handful of TRBV segments were significantly more frequent in patients than in controls. TRBV5-6, TRBV5-1 and TRBV20-1 were among these segments.

Their cognate antigens are unknown. Unique molecular identifiers were built into the TCR beta cDNA libraries. TCRdb recomputed calls from the PCR reads with MiXCR, one row per CDR3 protein. The sample holds 250,000 to 300,000 distinct CDR3 sequences; roughly a third are singletons and the top ten take under 5.5%. The specimen sequenced was blood. These receptors were taken from a girl aged 10-17 years with multiple sclerosis.

By share, this clonotype ranks as medium-sized. This chain uses TRBV7-9 with TRBJ2-1, with 9 bases lining up with TRBD2. V dropped 5 bases and J dropped 3; count of bases not matched to a gene: 8. Germline V gene sequence: CDR1 SEHNR, CDR2 FQNEAQ (reference sequence). This CDR3 has 16 residues. The CDR3 region has the DNA TGTGCCAGCAGCCGCCCGCCAGCGGGAGGCTACAATGAGCAGTTCTTC. It codes for CASSRPPAGGYNEQFF.

Only a few counts were recorded for this clonotype. The rearrangement joins TRBV4-1 to TRBJ1-1; TRBD1 is a possible D gene (6 bases). From germline, CDR1 is MGHRA and CDR2 YSYEKL. Trimming left V 2 bases short and J 1 base short, with 11 bases between. The CDR3 runs to 15 residues. The CDR3 coding sequence is TGCGCCAGCAGCCAAACAGGGTCCTCGAACACTGAAGCTTTCTTT. Its protein is CASSQTGSSNTEAFF.

J is TRBJ2-7 and V is TRBV12-3 or TRBV12-4; TRBD2 matches 14 bases. V gave up 5 bases and J gave up 5 bases; unmatched junction bases: 5. The CDR3 sequence is 15 residues long. The CDR3 loop reads CASSPGLAGAHEQYF. CDR3 nucleotide sequence: TGTGCCAGCAGTCCGGGACTAGCGGGAGCCCACGAGCAGTACTTC.

Turning to this clonotype: This may be a read error, as it is one base from a much larger clone. The gene calls are TRBV20-1 and TRBJ2-5; D is unresolved. This CDR3 region has 16 residues. Trimming took 0 bases from V and 11 from J, leaving 25 bases between them. Looked up from germline, CDR1 is DFQATT and CDR2 is SNEGSKA (reference sequence). This chain's CDR3 is CSARDPGRTFSNEQYF. CDR3 coding DNA: TGCAGTGCTAGAGACCCCGGTCGCACTTTCTCCAATGAGCAGTACTTC.

The V and J genes are TRBV20-1 and TRBJ2-5, with 9 bases identical to TRBD1. Matching the DNA end better, TRBJ2-7 makes the J call doubtful. The CDR3 is 16 residues long. Germline loops: CDR1 DFQATT, CDR2 SNEGSKA (reference sequence). CDR3 loop: CSARDGGQGPLYEQYF. CDR3 nucleotide sequence: TGCAGTGCTAGAGATGGAGGACAGGGGCCCCTCTACGAGCAGTACTTC.

This chain links TRBV12-3 or TRBV12-4 with TRBJ1-6; 7 bases are a match to TRBD1. The V and J ends lost 5 bases and 10 bases, in that order; junction bases with no gene match: 8. The CDR3 is 14 amino acids. CDR3 DNA sequence: TGTGCCAGCAGTCAAGGGGCAGGGGGATCACCCCTCCACTTT. Translated: CASSQGAGGSPLHF.

Worth noting for this clonotype: At one end the junction does not follow the germline gene, possibly because of a read error. The chain has TRBV4-1 and TRBJ2-1; no clear D gene. The CDR3 sequence is 13 residues long. Germline CDR1 is MGHRA and CDR2 is YSYEKL. CDR3 sequence reads: CASSQGRKNVQFF. In nucleotides, the CDR3 is TGCGCCAGCAGCCAAGGGCGGAAGAATGTGCAGTTCTTC.